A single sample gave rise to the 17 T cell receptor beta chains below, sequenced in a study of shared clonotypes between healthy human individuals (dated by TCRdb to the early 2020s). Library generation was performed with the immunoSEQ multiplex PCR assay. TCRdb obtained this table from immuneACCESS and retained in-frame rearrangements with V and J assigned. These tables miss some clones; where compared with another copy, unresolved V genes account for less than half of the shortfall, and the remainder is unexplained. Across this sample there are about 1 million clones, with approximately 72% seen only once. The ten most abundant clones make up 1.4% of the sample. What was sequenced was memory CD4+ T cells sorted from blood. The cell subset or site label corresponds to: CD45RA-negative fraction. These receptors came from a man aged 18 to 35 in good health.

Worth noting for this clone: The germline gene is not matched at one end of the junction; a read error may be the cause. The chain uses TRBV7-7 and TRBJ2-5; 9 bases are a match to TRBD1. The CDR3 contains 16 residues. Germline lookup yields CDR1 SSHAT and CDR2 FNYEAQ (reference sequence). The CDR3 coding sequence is TGTGCTAGCAGCTTACTGACAGGGGGACCCCAAGAGACCCAGTACTTC. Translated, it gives CASSLLTGGPQETQYF.

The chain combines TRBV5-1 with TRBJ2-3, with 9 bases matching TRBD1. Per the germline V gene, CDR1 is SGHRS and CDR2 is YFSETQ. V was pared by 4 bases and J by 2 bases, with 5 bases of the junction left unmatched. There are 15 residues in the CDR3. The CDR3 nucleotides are TGCGCCAGCAGCCTACAGGGGGCGCACACAGATACGCAGTATTTT. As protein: CASSLQGAHTDTQYF.

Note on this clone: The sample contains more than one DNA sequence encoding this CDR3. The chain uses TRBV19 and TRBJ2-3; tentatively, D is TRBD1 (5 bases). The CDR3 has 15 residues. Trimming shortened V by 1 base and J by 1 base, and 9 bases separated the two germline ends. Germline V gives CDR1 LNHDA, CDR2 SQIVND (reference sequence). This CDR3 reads CASSIGGVGTDTQYF. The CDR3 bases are TGTGCCAGTAGTATAGGGGGCGTCGGCACAGATACGCAGTATTTT.

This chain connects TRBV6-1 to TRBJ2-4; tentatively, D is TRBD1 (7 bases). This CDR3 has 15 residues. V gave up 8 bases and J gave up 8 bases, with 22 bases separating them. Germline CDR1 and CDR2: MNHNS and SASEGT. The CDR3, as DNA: TGTGCCAGCCAAATACCGCTAGCGCAGGGGGACATTCAGTACTTC. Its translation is CASQIPLAQGDIQYF.

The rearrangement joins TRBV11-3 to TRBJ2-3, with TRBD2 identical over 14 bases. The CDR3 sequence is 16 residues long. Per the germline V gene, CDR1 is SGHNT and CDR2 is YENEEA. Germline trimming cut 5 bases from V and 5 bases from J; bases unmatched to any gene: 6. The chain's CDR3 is CASSHGTSGSLDTQYF. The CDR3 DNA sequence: TGTGCCAGCAGCCACGGGACTAGCGGGAGCTTAGATACGCAGTATTTT.

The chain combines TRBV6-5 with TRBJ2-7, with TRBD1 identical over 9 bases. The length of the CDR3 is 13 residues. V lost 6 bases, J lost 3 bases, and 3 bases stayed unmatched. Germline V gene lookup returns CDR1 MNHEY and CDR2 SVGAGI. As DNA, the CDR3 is TGTGCCAGCAGACAGGGGGCTCGCTACGAGCAGTACTTC. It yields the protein CASRQGARYEQYF.

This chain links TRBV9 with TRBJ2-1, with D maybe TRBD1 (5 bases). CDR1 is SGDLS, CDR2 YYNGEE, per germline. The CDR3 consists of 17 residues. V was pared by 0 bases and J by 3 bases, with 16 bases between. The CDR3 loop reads CASSVEGVLLHYNEQFF. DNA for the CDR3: TGTGCCAGCAGCGTAGAAGGGGTACTACTCCACTACAATGAGCAGTTCTTC. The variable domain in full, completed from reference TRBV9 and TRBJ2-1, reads DSGVTQTPKHLITATGQRVTLRCSPRSGDLSVYWYQQSLDQGLQFLIQYYNGEERAKGNILERFSAQQFPDLHSELNLSSLELGDSALYFCASSVEGVLLHYNEQFFGPGTRLTVL.

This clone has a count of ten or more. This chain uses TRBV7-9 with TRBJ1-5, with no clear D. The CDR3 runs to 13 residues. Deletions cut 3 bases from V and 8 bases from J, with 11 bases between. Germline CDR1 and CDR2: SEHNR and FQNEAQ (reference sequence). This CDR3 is CASSFDLGEPQHF. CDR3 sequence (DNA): TGTGCCAGCAGCTTCGACCTTGGAGAGCCCCAGCATTTT.

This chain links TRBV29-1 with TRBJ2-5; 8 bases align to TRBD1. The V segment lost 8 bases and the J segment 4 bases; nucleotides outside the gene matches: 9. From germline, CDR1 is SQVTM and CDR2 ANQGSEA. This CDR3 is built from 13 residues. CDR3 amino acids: CSTISGGGETQYF. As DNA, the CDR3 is TGCAGCACGATATCAGGGGGCGGAGAGACCCAGTACTTC.

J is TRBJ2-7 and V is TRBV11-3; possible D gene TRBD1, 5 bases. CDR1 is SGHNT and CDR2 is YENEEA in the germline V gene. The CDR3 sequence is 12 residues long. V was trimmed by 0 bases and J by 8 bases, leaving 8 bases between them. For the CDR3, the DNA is TGTGCCAGCAGCTTAGATGCAGGGAAGCAGTACTTC. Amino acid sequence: CASSLDAGKQYF.

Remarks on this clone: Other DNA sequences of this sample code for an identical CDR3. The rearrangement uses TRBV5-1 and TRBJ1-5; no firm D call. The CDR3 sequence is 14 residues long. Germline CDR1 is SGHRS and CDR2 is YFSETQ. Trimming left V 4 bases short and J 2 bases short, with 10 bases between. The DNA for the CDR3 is TGCGCCAGCAGCCTGGACGGAGGCAATCAGCCCCAGCATTTT. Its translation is CASSLDGGNQPQHF.

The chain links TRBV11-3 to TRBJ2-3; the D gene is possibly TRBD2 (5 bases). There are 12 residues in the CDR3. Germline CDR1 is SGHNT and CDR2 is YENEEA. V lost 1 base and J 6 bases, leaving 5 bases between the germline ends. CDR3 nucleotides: TGTGCCAGCAGCTTAGCGGGGGATACGCAGTATTTT. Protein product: CASSLAGDTQYF.

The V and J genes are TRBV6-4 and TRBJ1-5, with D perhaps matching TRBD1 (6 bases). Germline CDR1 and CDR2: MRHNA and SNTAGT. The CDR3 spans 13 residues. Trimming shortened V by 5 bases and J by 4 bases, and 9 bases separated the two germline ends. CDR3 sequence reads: CASSYGQNQPQHF. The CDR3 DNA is TGTGCCAGCAGTTATGGACAGAATCAGCCCCAGCATTTT.

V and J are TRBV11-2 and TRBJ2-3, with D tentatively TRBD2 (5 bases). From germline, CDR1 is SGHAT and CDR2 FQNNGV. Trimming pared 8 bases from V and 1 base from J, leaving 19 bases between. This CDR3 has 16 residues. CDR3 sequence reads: CASGNGLWTGTDTQYF. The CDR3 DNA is TGTGCCAGCGGGAACGGACTTTGGACTGGCACAGATACGCAGTATTTT.

The CDR3 DNA follows: TGTGCCAGTAGTAGGGGGACAATGAGATCAGATACGCAGTATTTT. Protein: CASSRGTMRSDTQYF. The gene calls are TRBV19 and TRBJ2-3, with a weak D call TRBD1 (6 bases). Germline V gene sequence: CDR1 LNHDA, CDR2 SQIVND (reference sequence). Trimming cost V 4 bases and J 4 bases, with 15 bases left between them. CDR3 length equals 15 residues.

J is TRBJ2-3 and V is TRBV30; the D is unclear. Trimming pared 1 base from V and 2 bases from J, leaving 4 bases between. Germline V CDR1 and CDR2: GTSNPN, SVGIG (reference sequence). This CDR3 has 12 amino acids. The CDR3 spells CAWSGTTDTQYF. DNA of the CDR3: TGTGCCTGGAGTGGGACCACAGATACGCAGTATTTT.

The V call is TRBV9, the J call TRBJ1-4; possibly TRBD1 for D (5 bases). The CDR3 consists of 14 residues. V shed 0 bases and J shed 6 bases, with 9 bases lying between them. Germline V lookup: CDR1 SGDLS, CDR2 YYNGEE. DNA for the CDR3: TGTGCCAGCAGCGTAGAGGGAGGGGATGAAAAACTGTTTTTT. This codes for CASSVEGGDEKLFF.